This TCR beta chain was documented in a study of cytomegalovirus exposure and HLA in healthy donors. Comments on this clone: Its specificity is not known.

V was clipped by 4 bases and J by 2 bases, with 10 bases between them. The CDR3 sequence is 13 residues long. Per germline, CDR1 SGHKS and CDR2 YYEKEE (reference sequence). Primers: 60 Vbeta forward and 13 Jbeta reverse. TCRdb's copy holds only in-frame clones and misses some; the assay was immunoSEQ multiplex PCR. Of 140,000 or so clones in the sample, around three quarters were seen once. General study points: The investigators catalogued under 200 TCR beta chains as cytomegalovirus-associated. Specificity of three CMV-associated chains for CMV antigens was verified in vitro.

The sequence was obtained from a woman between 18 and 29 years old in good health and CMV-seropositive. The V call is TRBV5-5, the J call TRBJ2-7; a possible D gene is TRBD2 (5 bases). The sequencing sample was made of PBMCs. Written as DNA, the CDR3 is TGTGCCAGCAGCCGTTTGGGAGCCTACGAGCAGTACTTC. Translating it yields CASSRLGAYEQYF.